This TCR beta chain came from a study of tumor and adjacent non-tumor tissue in lung cancer. Study-level results: Compared with tumor, normal lung showed significantly lower TCR diversity. Top 100 clones took a larger repertoire share in normal lung.

Germline V CDR1 and CDR2: MNHEY, SVGAGI. The CDR3 consists of 16 residues. The library came from three nested PCR rounds adapted from ARM-PCR protocols. TCRdb re-analysed the multiplex PCR reads in MiXCR, keeping a single row per CDR3 protein. The sample has 76,000 or so distinct CDR3 sequences, around 70% seen once. RNA was extracted from bulk tissue without any cell sorting. A remark on this clonotype: Its antigen remains unknown. The junction does not match germline at one end; this may be a read error.

The sequence came from a woman aged 70-85 years with non-small cell lung cancer. Sequences were obtained from lung tumor tissue. The V call is TRBV6-5, the J call TRBJ2-1; 7 nucleotides agree with TRBD1. The CDR3, as DNA: TGTGCCACCAGTACTTACAGGGGCACCGCCGACAGTGAGCAGTTCTTC. Amino acids: CATSTYRGTADSEQFF.